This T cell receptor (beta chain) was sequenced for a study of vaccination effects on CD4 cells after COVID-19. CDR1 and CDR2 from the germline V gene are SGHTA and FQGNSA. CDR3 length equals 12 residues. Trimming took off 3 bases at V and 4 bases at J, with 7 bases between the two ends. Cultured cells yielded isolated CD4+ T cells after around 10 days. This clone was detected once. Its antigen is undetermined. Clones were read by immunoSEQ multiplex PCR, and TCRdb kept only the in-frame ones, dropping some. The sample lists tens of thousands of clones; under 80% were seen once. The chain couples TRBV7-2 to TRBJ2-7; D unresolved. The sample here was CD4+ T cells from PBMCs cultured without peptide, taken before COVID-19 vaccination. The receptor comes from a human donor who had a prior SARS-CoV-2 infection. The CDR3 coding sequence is TGTGCCAGCAGCTTTATCCGGTACGAGCAGTACTTC. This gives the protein CASSFIRYEQYF.